The 27 T cell receptor beta chains presented below share a single source sample, sequenced in a study of T cells expressing NK-cell markers. Following a re-call of the 5' RACE reads, TCRdb has one entry per CDR3 protein and lacks DNA. The table counts around 110,000 distinct CDR3 sequences; roughly 20% lies in the top ten. The sample taken for sequencing was blood T cells: a sorted CD56 or NKG2C T cell subset, CD4+ or CD8+ T cells, or bulk PBMC T cells (not recorded which). Every receptor here comes from a woman aged 18 to 75 in good health.

The rearrangement links TRBV5-1 to TRBJ1-1; without DNA, the TCRdb call of TRBD1 cannot be checked. Germline V CDR1 and CDR2: SGHRS, YFSETQ. CDR3 size: 14 residues. CDR3 sequence: CASSQLQGVTEAFF. Full variable domain (missing parts from reference TRBV5-1 and TRBJ1-1): KAGVTQTPRYLIKTRGQQVTLSCSPISGHRSVSWYQQTPGQGLQFLFEYFSETQRNKGNFPGRFSGRQFSNSRSEMNVSTLELGDSALYLCASSQLQGVTEAFFGQGTRLTVV.

The chain links TRBV14 to TRBJ2-2; TCRdb picks TRBD1, but there is no DNA to check that call. The CDR3 consists of 17 residues. Germline loops: CDR1 SGHDN, CDR2 FVKESK. CDR3 residues: CASSQDRGTPNTGELFF.

The genes are TRBV7-9 and TRBJ1-2; the TRBD1 assignment by TCRdb is unverifiable without DNA. Germline values: CDR1 SEHNR, CDR2 FQNEAQ (reference sequence). The CDR3 sequence is 15 residues long. The CDR3 spells CASSSRQDGFYGYTF.

The V gene is TRBV11-2, the J gene TRBJ2-3. Germline V CDR1 and CDR2: SGHAT, FQNNGV. The CDR3 covers 17 residues. The CDR3 here is CASSLGDIQVRADTQYF.

The chain has TRBV6-5 and TRBJ2-3. CDR1 and CDR2 from the germline V gene are MNHEY and SVGAGI. The CDR3 runs to 14 residues. The CDR3: CASSYVSGADTQYF.

The V call is TRBV12-3 or TRBV12-4, the J call TRBJ2-7. The CDR3 contains 14 residues. This CDR3 reads CASSLPISPGEQYF.

The chain recombines TRBV27 with TRBJ2-3; the D call from TCRdb, TRBD2, cannot be confirmed without DNA. Per germline, CDR1 MNHEY and CDR2 SMNVEV (reference sequence). This CDR3 region has 14 residues. The CDR3 spells CASSSGTRMDTQYF.

V and J are TRBV12-3 or TRBV12-4 and TRBJ2-1; the D call of TRBD2 rests on TCRdb alone, since no DNA is present to check it. The CDR3 covers 17 residues. CDR3 residues: CASSPTAGSVSYNEQFF.

This chain connects TRBV3-1 to TRBJ1-2; checking the TCRdb D call of TRBD1 is not possible without DNA. CDR1 and CDR2 (germline): LGHDT, YNNKEL (reference sequence). This CDR3 region has 14 residues. CDR3 in amino acids: CASSQGTANYGYTF.

The V and J genes are TRBV6-1 and TRBJ2-1; TCRdb's D call, TRBD2, is unchecked because there is no DNA. There are 16 residues in the CDR3. The V gene's germline CDR1 is MNHNS and CDR2 SASEGT. CDR3 region: CASSDPTRLGSNEQFF.

The genes are TRBV10-3 and TRBJ2-7; lacking DNA, the TRBD2 call made by TCRdb goes unchecked. Germline CDR1 reads ENHRY; CDR2 reads SYGVKD. The CDR3 loop spans 17 amino acids. The CDR3 sequence is CAISADPGLTAGYEQYF.

The genes are TRBV6-1 and TRBJ2-1. Germline V lookup: CDR1 MNHNS, CDR2 SASEGT. The CDR3 covers 14 residues. CDR3 sequence reads: CASSEAYSYNEQFF.

This rearrangement joins TRBV28 to TRBJ2-3; TCRdb's D call of TRBD2 is untestable without DNA. Germline CDR1 MDHEN, CDR2 SYDVKM. The CDR3 spans 14 residues. The CDR3 loop is CAGSAGGVTDTQYF.

The V gene is TRBV12-3 or TRBV12-4, the J gene TRBJ2-7. This CDR3 contains 14 residues. The chain's CDR3 is CASSLVVPSYEQYF.

The chain joins TRBV7-9 to TRBJ2-7; TCRdb's D gene call, TRBD2, goes unchecked for lack of DNA. The V gene's germline CDR1 is SEHNR and CDR2 FQNEAQ (reference sequence). This CDR3 is 14 amino acids long. CDR3 amino acids: CASSPPSSGYEQYF.

J is TRBJ1-1 and V is TRBV6-2 or TRBV6-3; TCRdb calls TRBD1, which cannot be checked without DNA. The CDR3 covers 14 residues. Germline V gene sequence: CDR1 MNHEY, CDR2 SVGEGT. The CDR3 sequence is CASLTGPPLFGAFF.

The rearrangement uses TRBV20-1 and TRBJ1-5; TCRdb's D call, TRBD1, is unchecked because there is no DNA. Germline V gene lookup returns CDR1 DFQATT and CDR2 SNEGSKA (reference sequence). The CDR3 consists of 17 residues. CDR3 sequence: CSAGVTGTGGSNQPQHF.

This sequence joins TRBV12-3 or TRBV12-4 and TRBJ2-1. This CDR3 region has 13 residues. CDR3: CASSHLAENEQFF.

The chain employs TRBV29-1 and TRBJ1-1. CDR1 is SQVTM and CDR2 is ANQGSEA in the germline V gene. This CDR3 is 14 amino acids long. CDR3 sequence: CSVEDRGTHTEAFF.

The V and J genes are TRBV7-8 and TRBJ2-1; TCRdb selects TRBD1, and the lack of DNA leaves this call unchecked. CDR3 size: 14 residues. Germline CDR1 and CDR2: SGHVS and FQNEAQ. CDR3 in amino acids: CASSPRGRDYEQFF.

The chain carries TRBV28 and TRBJ2-5; TCRdb's D gene call, TRBD2, goes unchecked for lack of DNA. Germline CDR1 is MDHEN and CDR2 is SYDVKM. The CDR3 contains 14 residues. The chain's CDR3 is CASSLASLMETQYF.

J is TRBJ2-1 and V is TRBV11-2; the TCRdb D gene call, TRBD2, has no DNA to confirm it. The V gene's germline CDR1 is SGHAT and CDR2 FQNNGV. The CDR3 length is 12 residues. The CDR3 is CASSSKRDEQFF.

This sequence joins TRBV5-6 and TRBJ2-7. Germline V CDR1 and CDR2: SGHDT, YYEEEE. This CDR3 spans 14 amino acids. CDR3 sequence: CASSFSVASYEQYF. Full variable domain (remainder filled in from reference TRBV5-6 and TRBJ2-7): DAGVTQSPTHLIKTRGQQVTLRCSPKSGHDTVSWYQQALGQGPQFIFQYYEEEERQRGNFPDRFSGHQFPNYSSELNVNALLLGDSALYLCASSFSVASYEQYFGPGTRLTVT.

The chain joins TRBV20-1 to TRBJ2-7; without DNA, the TCRdb call of TRBD2 cannot be checked. In germline, CDR1 is DFQATT, CDR2 SNEGSKA (reference sequence). The CDR3 is 16 residues long. The CDR3: CSARDRTSGFRYEQYF.

The chain couples TRBV4-3 to TRBJ1-2; as DNA is missing, the TRBD1 call by TCRdb cannot be tested. The V gene's germline CDR1 is LGHNA and CDR2 YSLEER. The CDR3 spans 14 residues. CDR3: CASSQYGRGGGYTF.

This chain's CDR3 is CASSYGTGPFYEQYF. The chain joins TRBV7-9 to TRBJ2-7; without DNA, the TCRdb call of TRBD1 cannot be checked. Germline loops: CDR1 SEHNR, CDR2 FQNEAQ (reference sequence). The CDR3 length is 15 residues.

The chain is built from TRBV6-1 and TRBJ1-1. The CDR3 is made up of 15 amino acids. CDR1 MNHNS and CDR2 SASEGT come from the germline V gene. The CDR3 reads CASSQRRYYLLEAFF.